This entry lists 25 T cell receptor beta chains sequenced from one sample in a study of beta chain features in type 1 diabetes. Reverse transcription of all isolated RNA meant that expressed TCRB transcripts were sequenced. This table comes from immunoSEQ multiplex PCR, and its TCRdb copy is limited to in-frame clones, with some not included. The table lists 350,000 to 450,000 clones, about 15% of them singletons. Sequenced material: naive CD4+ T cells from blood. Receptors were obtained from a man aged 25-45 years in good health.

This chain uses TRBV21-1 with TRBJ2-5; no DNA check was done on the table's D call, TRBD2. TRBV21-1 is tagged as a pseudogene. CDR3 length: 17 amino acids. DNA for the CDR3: TGTGCCAGCAGCAAAGCGCAGCACTGGGGGGACCAAGAGACCCAGTACTTC. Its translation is CASSKAQHWGDQETQYF.

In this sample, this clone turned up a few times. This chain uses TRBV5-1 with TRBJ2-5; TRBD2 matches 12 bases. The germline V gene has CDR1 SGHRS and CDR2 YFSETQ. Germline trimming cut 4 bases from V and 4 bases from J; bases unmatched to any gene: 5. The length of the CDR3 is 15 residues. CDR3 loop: CASSTLAGGRETQYF. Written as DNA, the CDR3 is TGCGCCAGCAGCACGCTAGCGGGGGGGCGAGAGACCCAGTACTTC. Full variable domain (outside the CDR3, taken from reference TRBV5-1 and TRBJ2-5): KAGVTQTPRYLIKTRGQQVTLSCSPISGHRSVSWYQQTPGQGLQFLFEYFSETQRNKGNFPGRFSGRQFSNSRSEMNVSTLELGDSALYLCASSTLAGGRETQYFGPGTRLLVL.

Here the CDR3 reads CASSQPGAPNTEAFF. Here the CDR3 DNA reads TGCGCCAGCAGCCAGCCGGGGGCGCCGAACACTGAAGCTTTCTTT. The chain employs TRBV4-1 and TRBJ1-1; D perhaps matches TRBD1 (6 bases). CDR3 size: 15 residues. The V gene's germline CDR1 is MGHRA and CDR2 YSYEKL. V gave up 3 bases and J gave up 1 base, with 12 bases separating them.

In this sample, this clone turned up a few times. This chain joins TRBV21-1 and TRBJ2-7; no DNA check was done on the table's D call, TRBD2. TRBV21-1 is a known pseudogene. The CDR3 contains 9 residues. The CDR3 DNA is TGTGCCAGCATACTCGAGCAGTACTTC. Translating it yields CASILEQYF.

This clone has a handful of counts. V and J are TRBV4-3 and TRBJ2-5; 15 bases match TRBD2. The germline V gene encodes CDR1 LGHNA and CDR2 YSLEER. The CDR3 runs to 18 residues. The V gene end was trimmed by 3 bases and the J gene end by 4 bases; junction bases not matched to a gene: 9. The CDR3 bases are TGCGCCAGCAGCCATGGACTAGCGGGGGGGCCAGGAAGAGAGACCCAGTACTTC. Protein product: CASSHGLAGGPGRETQYF.

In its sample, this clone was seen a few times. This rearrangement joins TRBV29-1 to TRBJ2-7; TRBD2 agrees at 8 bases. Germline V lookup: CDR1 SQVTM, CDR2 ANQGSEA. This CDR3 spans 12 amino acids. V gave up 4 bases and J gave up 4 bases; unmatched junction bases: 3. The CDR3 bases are TGCAGCGTTGGTCCTAGCGGGTACGAGCAGTACGTC. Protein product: CSVGPSGYEQYV.

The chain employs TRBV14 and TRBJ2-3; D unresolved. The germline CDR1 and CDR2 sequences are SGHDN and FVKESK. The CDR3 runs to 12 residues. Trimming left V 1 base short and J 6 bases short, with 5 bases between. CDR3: CASSQVLDTQYF. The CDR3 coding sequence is TGTGCCAGCAGCCAAGTTTTGGATACGCAGTATTTT.

The CDR3 DNA is TGTGCCAGCAGCCTCCGGGGGGGTGGTCAGCCCCAGCATTTT. Its translation is CASSLRGGGQPQHF. The chain joins TRBV14 to TRBJ1-5; D perhaps matches TRBD1 (5 bases). Germline V gives CDR1 SGHDN, CDR2 FVKESK. V shed 4 bases and J shed 6 bases, with 13 bases lying between them. The CDR3 length is 14 residues.

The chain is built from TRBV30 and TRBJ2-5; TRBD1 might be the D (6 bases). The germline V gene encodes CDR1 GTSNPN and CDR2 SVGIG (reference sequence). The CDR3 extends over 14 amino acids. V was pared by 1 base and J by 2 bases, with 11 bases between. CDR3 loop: CAWSADRNQETQYF. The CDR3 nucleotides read TGTGCCTGGAGTGCCGACAGGAATCAAGAGACCCAGTACTTC.

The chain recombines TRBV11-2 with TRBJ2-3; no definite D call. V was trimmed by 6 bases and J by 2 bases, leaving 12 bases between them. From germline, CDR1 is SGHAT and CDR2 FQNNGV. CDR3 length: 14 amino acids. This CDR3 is CASRLALLTDTQYF. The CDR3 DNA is TGTGCCAGCAGGCTGGCGCTACTCACAGATACGCAGTATTTT.

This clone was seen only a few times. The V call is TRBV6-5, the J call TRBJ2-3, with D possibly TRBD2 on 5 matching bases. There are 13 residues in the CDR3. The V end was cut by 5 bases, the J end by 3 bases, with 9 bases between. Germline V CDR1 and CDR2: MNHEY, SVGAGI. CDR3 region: CASSRRRTDTQYF. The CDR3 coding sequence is TGTGCCAGCAGTCGAAGGAGGACAGATACGCAGTATTTT.

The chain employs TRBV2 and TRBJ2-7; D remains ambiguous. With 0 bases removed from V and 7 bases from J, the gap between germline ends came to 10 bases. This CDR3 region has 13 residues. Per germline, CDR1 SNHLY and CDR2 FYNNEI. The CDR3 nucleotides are TGTGCCAGCAGTGAAGCGCTTCTGAGGGAGCAGTACTTC. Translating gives CASSEALLREQYF. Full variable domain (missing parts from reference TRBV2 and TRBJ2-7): EPEVTQTPSHQVTQMGQEVILRCVPISNHLYFYWYRQILGQKVEFLVSFYNNEISEKSEIFDDQFSVERPDGSNFTLKIRSTKLEDSAMYFCASSEALLREQYFGPGTRLTVT.

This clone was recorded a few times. CDR3 in amino acids: CASSEVTGAPREQYV. The CDR3 DNA reads as TGTGCCAGCAGTGAAGTAACAGGGGCCCCTCGGGAGCAGTACGTC. V and J are TRBV6-1 and TRBJ2-7; 7 bases map to TRBD1. Germline assignment: CDR1 MNHNS and CDR2 SASEGT. CDR3 length: 15 residues. The V segment lost 1 base and the J segment 7 bases; nucleotides outside the gene matches: 10.

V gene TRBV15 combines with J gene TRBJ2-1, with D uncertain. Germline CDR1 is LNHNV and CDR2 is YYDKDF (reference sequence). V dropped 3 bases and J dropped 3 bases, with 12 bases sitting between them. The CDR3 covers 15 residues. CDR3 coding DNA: TGTGCCACCAGCAGGCTAGAGAGGCGCTACAATGAGCAGTTCTTC. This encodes CATSRLERRYNEQFF.

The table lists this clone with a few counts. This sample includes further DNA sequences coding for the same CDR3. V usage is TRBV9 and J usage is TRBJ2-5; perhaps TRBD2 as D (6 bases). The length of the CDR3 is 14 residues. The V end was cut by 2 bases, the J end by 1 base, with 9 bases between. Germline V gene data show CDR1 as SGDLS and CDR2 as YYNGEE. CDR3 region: CASSVDSGQETQYF. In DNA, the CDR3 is TGTGCCAGCAGCGTGGATAGCGGCCAAGAGACCCAGTACTTC.

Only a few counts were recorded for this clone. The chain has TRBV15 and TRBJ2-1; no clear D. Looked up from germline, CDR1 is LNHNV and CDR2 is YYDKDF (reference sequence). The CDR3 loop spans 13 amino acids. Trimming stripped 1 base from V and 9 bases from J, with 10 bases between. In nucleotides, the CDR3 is TGTGCCACCAGCAGAGTCGGCCAGTCTGAGCAGTTCTTC. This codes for CATSRVGQSEQFF.

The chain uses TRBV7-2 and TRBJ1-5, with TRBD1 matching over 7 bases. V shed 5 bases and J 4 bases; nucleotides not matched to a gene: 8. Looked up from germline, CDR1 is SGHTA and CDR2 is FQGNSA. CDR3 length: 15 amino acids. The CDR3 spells CASSHYGQENQPQHF. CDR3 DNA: TGTGCCAGCAGCCATTATGGACAGGAGAATCAGCCCCAGCATTTT.

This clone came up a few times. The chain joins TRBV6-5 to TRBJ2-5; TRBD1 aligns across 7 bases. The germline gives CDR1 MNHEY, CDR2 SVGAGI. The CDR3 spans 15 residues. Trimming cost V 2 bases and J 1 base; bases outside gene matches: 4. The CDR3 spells CASSYRGQIQETQYF. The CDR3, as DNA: TGTGCCAGCAGTTACCGGGGACAGATCCAAGAGACCCAGTACTTC.

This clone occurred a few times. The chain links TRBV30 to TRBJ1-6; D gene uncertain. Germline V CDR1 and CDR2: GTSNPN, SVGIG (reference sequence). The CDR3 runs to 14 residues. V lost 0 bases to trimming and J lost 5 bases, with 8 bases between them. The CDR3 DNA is TGTGCCTGGAGTGTACGAGTAGATAATTCACCCCTCCACTTT. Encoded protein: CAWSVRVDNSPLHF.

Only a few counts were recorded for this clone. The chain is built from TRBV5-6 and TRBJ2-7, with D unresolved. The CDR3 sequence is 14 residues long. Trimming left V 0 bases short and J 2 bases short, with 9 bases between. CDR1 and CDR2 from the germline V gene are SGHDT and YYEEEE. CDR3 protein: CASSLGPGPYEQYF. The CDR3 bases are TGTGCCAGCAGCTTGGGACCCGGGCCCTACGAGCAGTACTTC.

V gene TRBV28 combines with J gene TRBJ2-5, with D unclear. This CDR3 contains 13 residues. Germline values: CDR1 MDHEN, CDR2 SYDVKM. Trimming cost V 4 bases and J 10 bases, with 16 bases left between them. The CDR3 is CASSSSARVGQYF. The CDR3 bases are TGTGCCAGCAGTTCGTCCGCTAGGGTTGGCCAGTACTTC.

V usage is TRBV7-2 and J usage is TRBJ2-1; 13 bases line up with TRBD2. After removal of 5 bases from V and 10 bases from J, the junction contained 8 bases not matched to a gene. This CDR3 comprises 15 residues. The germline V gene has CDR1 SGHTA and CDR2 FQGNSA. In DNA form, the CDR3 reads TGTGCCAGCAGCAACCAACTAGCGGGAGGGAGCGAGCAGTTCTTC. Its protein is CASSNQLAGGSEQFF.

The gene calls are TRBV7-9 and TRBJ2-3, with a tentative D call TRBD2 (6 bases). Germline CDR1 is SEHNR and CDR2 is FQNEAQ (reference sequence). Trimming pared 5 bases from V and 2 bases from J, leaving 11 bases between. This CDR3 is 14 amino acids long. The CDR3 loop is CASSPGTSTDTQYF. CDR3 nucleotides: TGTGCCAGCAGCCCAGGGACTTCCACAGATACGCAGTATTTT.

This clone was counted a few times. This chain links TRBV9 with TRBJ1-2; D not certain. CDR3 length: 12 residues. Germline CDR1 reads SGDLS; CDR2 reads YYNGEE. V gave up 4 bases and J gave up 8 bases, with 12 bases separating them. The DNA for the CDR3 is TGTGCCAGCAGCCGCTATCAGAGAGGCTACACCTTC. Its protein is CASSRYQRGYTF.

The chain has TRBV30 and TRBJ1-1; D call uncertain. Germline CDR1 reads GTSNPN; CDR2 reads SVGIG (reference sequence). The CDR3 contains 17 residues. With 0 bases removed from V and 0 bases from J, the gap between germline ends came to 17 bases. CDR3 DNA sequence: TGTGCCTGGAGTGTACCCGACCTCGGACGGTTGAACACTGAAGCTTTCTTT. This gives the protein CAWSVPDLGRLNTEAFF.